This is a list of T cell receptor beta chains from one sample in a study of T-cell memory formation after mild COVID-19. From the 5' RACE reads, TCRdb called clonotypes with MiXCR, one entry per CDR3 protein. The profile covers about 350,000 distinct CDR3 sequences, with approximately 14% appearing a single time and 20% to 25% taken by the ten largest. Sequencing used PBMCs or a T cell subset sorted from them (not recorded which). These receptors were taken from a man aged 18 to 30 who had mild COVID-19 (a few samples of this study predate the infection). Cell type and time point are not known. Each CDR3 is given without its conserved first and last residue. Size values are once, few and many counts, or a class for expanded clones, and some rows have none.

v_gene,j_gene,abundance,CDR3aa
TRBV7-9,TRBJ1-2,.,ASTQDPTGRYGYT
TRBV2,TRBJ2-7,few,ASSEPGQPSYEQY
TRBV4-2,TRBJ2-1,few,ASSQDNLGYNEQF
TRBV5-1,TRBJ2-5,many,ASTSGDTQETQY
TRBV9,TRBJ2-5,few,ASSQGGGVETQY
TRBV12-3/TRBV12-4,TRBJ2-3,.,ASRGSGGRFIAQY
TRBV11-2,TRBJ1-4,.,ASRKRGGGHEKLF
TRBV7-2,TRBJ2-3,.,ASSPTHRTDTQY
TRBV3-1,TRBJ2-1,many,ASSQNLGDRWF
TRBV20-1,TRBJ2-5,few,SARDFAGAQAGETQY
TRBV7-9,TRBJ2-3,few,ASILDPTDTQY
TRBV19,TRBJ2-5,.,ASSIGVTQETQY
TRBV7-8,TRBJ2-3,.,ASSLVRDRGREDTQY
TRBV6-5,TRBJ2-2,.,ASTRSGELI
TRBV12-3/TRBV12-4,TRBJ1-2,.,ASSNAGGGYT
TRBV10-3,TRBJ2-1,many,AIRRLAEHNEQF
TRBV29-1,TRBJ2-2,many,SVVGPGTGELF
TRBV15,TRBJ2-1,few,ATSRARGPNEQF
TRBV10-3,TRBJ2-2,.,AITTPNTGELF
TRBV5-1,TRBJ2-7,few,ASSFVGRSSYEQY
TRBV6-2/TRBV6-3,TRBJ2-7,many,ASRPRTGTGGYDEQY
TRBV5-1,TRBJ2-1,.,ASSLLQSYNEQF
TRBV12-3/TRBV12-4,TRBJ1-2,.,ASSLGADGYT
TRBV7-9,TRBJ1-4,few,ASSLRGGGLNEKLF
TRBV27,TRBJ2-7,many,ASSLKSPDGHEQY
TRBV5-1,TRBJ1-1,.,ASSSVAGANTEAF
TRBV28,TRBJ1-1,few,ASSFEFSRQGRNTEAF
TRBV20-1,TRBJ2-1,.,SASTRDHEQF
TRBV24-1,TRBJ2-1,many,ATSGGYDEQF
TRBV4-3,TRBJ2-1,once,ASSQESMIRGPWDEQF
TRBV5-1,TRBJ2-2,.,ASKPNANTGELF